The 27 T cell receptor beta chains presented below share a single source sample, sequenced in a study of early stage breast cancer tumors. TCRdb's copy holds only in-frame clones and misses some; the assay was immunoSEQ multiplex PCR. The data show almost 55,000 clones, approximately 90% seen once. Sequenced material: blood. Every receptor here comes from a person aged 65 to 85 with breast cancer.

This chain uses TRBV28 with TRBJ1-3; no clear D. This CDR3 comprises 15 residues. From germline, CDR1 is MDHEN and CDR2 SYDVKM. V dropped 5 bases and J dropped 1 base, with 12 bases sitting between them. The CDR3 is CASSAGVRSGNTIYF. The CDR3 DNA sequence: TGTGCCAGCAGTGCCGGGGTACGTTCTGGAAACACCATATATTTT.

The gene calls are TRBV28 and TRBJ1-1; D not resolved. The CDR3 contains 10 residues. From germline, CDR1 is MDHEN and CDR2 SYDVKM. V gave up 10 bases and J gave up 1 base, with 4 bases separating them. In nucleotides, the CDR3 is TGTGCCACCTGGAACACTGAAGCTTTCTTT. Its protein product is CATWNTEAFF.

The chain combines TRBV5-5 with TRBJ2-2; TRBD2 matches at 7 bases. CDR1 and CDR2 (germline): SGHKS, YYEKEE (reference sequence). The V and J ends lost 4 bases and 5 bases, in that order; junction bases with no gene match: 8. The CDR3 runs 15 residues. Written as DNA, the CDR3 is TGTGCCAGCAGCCTCTTCGGGGGGAGGACCGGGGAGCTGTTTTTT. It yields the protein CASSLFGGRTGELFF.

The rearrangement uses TRBV11-2 and TRBJ2-3, with D possibly being TRBD2 (5 bases). This CDR3 is 13 amino acids long. Trimming removed 5 bases at V and 2 bases at J, with 8 bases between. The germline V gene encodes CDR1 SGHAT and CDR2 FQNNGV. The CDR3 loop is CASSLDYTDTQYF. CDR3 sequence (DNA): TGTGCCAGCAGCCTTGACTACACAGATACGCAGTATTTT.

The J gene is TRBJ1-2, the V gene TRBV30, with D perhaps matching TRBD1 (6 bases). The CDR3 extends over 13 amino acids. V was shortened by 1 base and J by 5 bases, with 11 bases between the two germline ends. Germline V gives CDR1 GTSNPN, CDR2 SVGIG (reference sequence). The CDR3 here is CAWSEGTLYGYTF. In DNA, the CDR3 is TGTGCCTGGAGTGAGGGGACATTATATGGCTACACCTTC.

The chain is built from TRBV6-5 and TRBJ2-7, with 11 bases lining up with TRBD1. CDR1 is MNHEY, CDR2 SVGAGI, per germline. CDR3 length equals 16 residues. Trimming took 4 bases from V and 0 from J; bases not matched to a gene: 5. This CDR3 reads CASSSSGTGGSYEQYF. The CDR3 region has the DNA TGTGCCAGCAGTTCCTCCGGGACAGGGGGCTCCTACGAGCAGTACTTC.

V is TRBV11-2 and J is TRBJ1-1, with 10 bases matching TRBD1. From germline, CDR1 is SGHAT and CDR2 FQNNGV. The CDR3 extends over 15 amino acids. With 5 bases clipped from V and 4 bases from J, the junction kept 7 bases outside the gene matches. The CDR3 region is CASSPRQGAVTEAFF. The CDR3 bases are TGTGCCAGCAGCCCTAGACAGGGGGCTGTCACTGAAGCTTTCTTT.

The gene calls are TRBV2 and TRBJ1-2, with 10 positions matching TRBD1. CDR3 size: 13 residues. Germline V gives CDR1 SNHLY, CDR2 FYNNEI. Germline trimming cut 4 bases from V and 5 bases from J; bases unmatched to any gene: 1. For the CDR3, the DNA is TGTGCCAGCAGTGCGGGACAGGGGTATGGCTACACCTTC. Its translation is CASSAGQGYGYTF. The full variable domain, completed using reference TRBV2 and TRBJ1-2, is EPEVTQTPSHQVTQMGQEVILRCVPISNHLYFYWYRQILGQKVEFLVSFYNNEISEKSEIFDDQFSVERPDGSNFTLKIRSTKLEDSAMYFCASSAGQGYGYTFGSGTRLTVV.

J is TRBJ2-2 and V is TRBV5-1, with a weak D call TRBD1 (5 bases). Trimming took off 0 bases at V and 0 bases at J, with 12 bases between the two ends. Per germline, CDR1 SGHRS and CDR2 YFSETQ. CDR3 length equals 17 residues. The CDR3 here is CASSLAQGPPNTGELFF. CDR3 DNA sequence: TGCGCCAGCAGCTTGGCTCAGGGCCCCCCGAACACCGGGGAGCTGTTTTTT.

The chain combines TRBV7-2 with TRBJ2-3, with 14 bases fitting TRBD2. The germline V gene encodes CDR1 SGHTA and CDR2 FQGNSA. The CDR3 consists of 18 residues. V lost 0 bases, J lost 2 bases, and 4 bases stayed unmatched. CDR3 bases: TGTGCCAGCAGCTTAGCGTGGACTAGCGGGGGGATCACAGATACGCAGTATTTT. It yields the protein CASSLAWTSGGITDTQYF.

This sequence joins TRBV5-1 and TRBJ2-1, with 11 bases lining up with TRBD2. CDR3 length: 16 residues. Germline V gene sequence: CDR1 SGHRS, CDR2 YFSETQ. With 1 base clipped from V and 10 bases from J, the junction kept 10 bases outside the gene matches. CDR3 amino acids: CASSLNLAGGGEEQFF. The CDR3, as DNA: TGCGCCAGCAGCTTGAACCTAGCGGGAGGTGGGGAAGAGCAGTTCTTC.

The chain carries TRBV30 and TRBJ1-6; TRBD1 matches 8 bases. Germline V gene data show CDR1 as GTSNPN and CDR2 as SVGIG (reference sequence). The CDR3 is 15 residues long. Germline trimming cut 7 bases from V and 6 bases from J; bases unmatched to any gene: 11. The CDR3, as DNA: TGTGCCTCGGGACGGACGGGACAGGCTAATTCACCCCTCCACTTT. Its protein is CASGRTGQANSPLHF.

V gene TRBV7-6 combines with J gene TRBJ2-1, with 10 bases lining up with TRBD2. CDR1 and CDR2 from the germline V gene are SGHVS and FNYEAQ. CDR3 length: 16 amino acids. Trimming removed 4 bases from V and 4 bases from J; junction bases left unmatched: 7. Written as DNA, the CDR3 is TGTGCCAGCAGCTCCCAGGGACTAGCGTTTTACAATGAGCAGTTCTTC. It yields the protein CASSSQGLAFYNEQFF.

The chain joins TRBV5-1 to TRBJ1-4; TRBD1 aligns across 7 bases. The CDR3 contains 15 residues. The germline V gene has CDR1 SGHRS and CDR2 YFSETQ. With V trimmed by 5 bases and J by 8 bases, 12 bases remained unmatched. The CDR3 region is CASRAQTGRGEKLFF. The CDR3 DNA reads as TGCGCCAGCAGGGCCCAGACAGGGAGAGGCGAAAAACTGTTTTTT. The whole variable domain, remainder taken from reference TRBV5-1 and TRBJ1-4, is KAGVTQTPRYLIKTRGQQVTLSCSPISGHRSVSWYQQTPGQGLQFLFEYFSETQRNKGNFPGRFSGRQFSNSRSEMNVSTLELGDSALYLCASRAQTGRGEKLFFGSGTQLSVL.

The chain carries TRBV7-9 and TRBJ2-5; 7 bases are a match to TRBD1. V lost 5 bases, J lost 3 bases, and 6 bases stayed unmatched. The CDR3 length is 14 residues. Germline CDR1 is SEHNR and CDR2 is FQNEAQ (reference sequence). CDR3: CASSKRTGEETQYF. For the CDR3, the DNA is TGTGCCAGCAGCAAACGGACAGGAGAAGAGACCCAGTACTTC.

V usage is TRBV25-1 and J usage is TRBJ2-3; 8 bases fit TRBD1. Trimming cost V 2 bases and J 6 bases; bases outside gene matches: 4. Germline CDR1 is MGHDK and CDR2 is SYGVNS. The CDR3 is 14 residues long. CDR3 DNA sequence: TGTGCCAGCAGTGAACCTCAGGGGGCGGATACGCAGTATTTT. Protein: CASSEPQGADTQYF.

This clone was observed a handful of times. The chain is built from TRBV5-6 and TRBJ1-6; unclear D gene. V was clipped by 0 bases and J by 4 bases, with 14 bases between them. Germline values: CDR1 SGHDT, CDR2 YYEEEE. The CDR3 spans 17 residues. The CDR3 region is CASSLALAVPYNSPLHF. DNA of the CDR3: TGTGCCAGCAGCTTGGCCCTCGCAGTCCCTTATAATTCACCCCTCCACTTT.

The chain is built from TRBV29-1 and TRBJ2-3; 8 bases map to TRBD2. Germline V CDR1 and CDR2: SQVTM, ANQGSEA. This CDR3 has 15 residues. Trimming removed 4 bases from V and 6 bases from J; junction bases left unmatched: 12. CDR3 sequence (DNA): TGCAGCGTTGGGCTCCGAGCGGGAGCATCGGATACGCAGTATTTT. It codes for CSVGLRAGASDTQYF.

V and J are TRBV28 and TRBJ1-5, with 7 bases matching TRBD1. Germline V gives CDR1 MDHEN, CDR2 SYDVKM. Trimming removed 6 bases from V and 1 base from J; junction bases left unmatched: 0. The CDR3 runs to 13 residues. The CDR3 protein is CASRGGSNQPQHF. The DNA for the CDR3 is TGTGCCAGCAGAGGGGGCAGCAATCAGCCCCAGCATTTT.

The chain combines TRBV10-2 with TRBJ1-5; D unclear. CDR3 length: 13 residues. V lost 3 bases to trimming and J lost 5 bases, with 8 bases between them. Germline V gene lookup returns CDR1 WSHSY and CDR2 SAAADI. In DNA form, the CDR3 reads TGCGCCAGCAGTGAAGGGAGAGATCAGCCCCAGCATTTT. It encodes CASSEGRDQPQHF.

The rearrangement links TRBV4-3 to TRBJ1-2, with 8 positions matching TRBD1. CDR3 length equals 15 residues. V lost 0 bases, J lost 5 bases, and 5 bases stayed unmatched. Germline-derived CDR1 and CDR2 are LGHNA and YSLEER. The CDR3 coding sequence is TGCGCCAGCAGCCAAGATTGGACAGGGTCGTATGGCTACACCTTC. Translated: CASSQDWTGSYGYTF.

The rearrangement joins TRBV18 to TRBJ2-5, with 9 bases lining up with TRBD1. The germline gives CDR1 KGHSH, CDR2 LQKENI. The CDR3 is made up of 15 amino acids. V was pared by 6 bases and J by 3 bases, with 8 bases of the junction left unmatched. The CDR3, as DNA: TGTGCCAGCTCCCAGGGACAGGGTGAGGAAGAGACCCAGTACTTC. This translates into CASSQGQGEEETQYF.

V gene TRBV6-6 combines with J gene TRBJ2-7; D remains unclear. V lost 8 bases and J lost 6, with 14 bases in between. The germline gives CDR1 MNHNY, CDR2 SVGAGI (reference sequence). The CDR3 runs 12 residues. In DNA form, the CDR3 reads TGTGCCAGCGGCGGCGGTTTCGGCGAGCAGTACTTC. Its protein product is CASGGGFGEQYF.

In its sample, this clone was seen a few times. This chain uses TRBV7-8 with TRBJ2-7, with 8 bases fitting TRBD2. The germline V gene has CDR1 SGHVS and CDR2 FQNEAQ. V was pared by 1 base and J by 6 bases, with 14 bases of the junction left unmatched. This CDR3 is built from 17 residues. The CDR3 spells CASSLDARGSGSVEQYF. CDR3 sequence (DNA): TGTGCCAGCAGCTTAGATGCCAGGGGAAGCGGGAGTGTCGAGCAGTACTTC. Full variable domain (missing parts from reference TRBV7-8 and TRBJ2-7): GAGVSQSPRYKVAKRGQDVALRCDPISGHVSLFWYQQALGQGPEFLTYFQNEAQLDKSGLPSDRFFAERPEGSVSTLKIQRTQQEDSAVYLCASSLDARGSGSVEQYFGPGTRLTVT.

The rearrangement links TRBV6-5 to TRBJ2-7, with unresolved D. The CDR3 is made up of 13 amino acids. The germline V gene has CDR1 MNHEY and CDR2 SVGAGI. Trimming took off 2 bases at V and 4 bases at J, with 9 bases between the two ends. The CDR3 loop reads CASSYPGSYEQYF. The CDR3 DNA follows: TGTGCCAGCAGTTACCCCGGTTCTTACGAGCAGTACTTC.

The chain joins TRBV30 to TRBJ1-3; D gene unclear. Looked up from germline, CDR1 is GTSNPN and CDR2 is SVGIG (reference sequence). Trimming took off 2 bases at V and 11 bases at J, with 16 bases between the two ends. The CDR3 extends over 13 amino acids. The CDR3 DNA sequence: TGTGCCTGGAGTATGGTAACACACGCGGCCATATATTTT. It codes for CAWSMVTHAAIYF.

The rearrangement joins TRBV7-9 to TRBJ2-2; 7 bases agree with TRBD1. V was clipped by 4 bases and J by 4 bases; unmatched bases: 3. The germline gives CDR1 SEHNR, CDR2 FQNEAQ (reference sequence). The CDR3 has 14 residues. CDR3 loop: CASSSTGVTGELFF. The CDR3 coding sequence is TGTGCCAGCAGCTCCACAGGGGTCACCGGGGAGCTGTTTTTT.